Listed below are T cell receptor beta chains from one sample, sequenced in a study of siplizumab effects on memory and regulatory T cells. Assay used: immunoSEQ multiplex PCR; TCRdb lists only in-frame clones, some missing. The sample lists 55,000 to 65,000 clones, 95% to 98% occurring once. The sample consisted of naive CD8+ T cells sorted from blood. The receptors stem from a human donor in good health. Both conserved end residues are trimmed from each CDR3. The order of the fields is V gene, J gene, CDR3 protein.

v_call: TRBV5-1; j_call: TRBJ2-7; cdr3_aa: ASSPGPGYEQY
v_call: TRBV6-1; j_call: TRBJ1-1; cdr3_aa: ASSEAAF
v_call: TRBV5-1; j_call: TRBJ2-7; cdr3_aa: ASSLIGLSYEQY
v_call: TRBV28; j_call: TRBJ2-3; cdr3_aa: ASSLQDTDTQY
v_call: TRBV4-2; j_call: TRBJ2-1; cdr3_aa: ASSQERGSSYNEQF
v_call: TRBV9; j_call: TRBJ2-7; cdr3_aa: ASSVDGTGSYEQY
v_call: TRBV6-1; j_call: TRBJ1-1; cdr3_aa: ASSVGGYMNTEAF
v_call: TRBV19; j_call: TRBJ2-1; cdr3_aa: ASSRRGTPAWDEQF
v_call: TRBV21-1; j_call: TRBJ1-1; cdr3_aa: ASSKVSDRNTEAF
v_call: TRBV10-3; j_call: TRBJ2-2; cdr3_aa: AIRGERETTGELF
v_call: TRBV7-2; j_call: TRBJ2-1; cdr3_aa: ASSPLAEGYNEQF
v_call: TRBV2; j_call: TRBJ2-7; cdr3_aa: ASSDQGIYEQY
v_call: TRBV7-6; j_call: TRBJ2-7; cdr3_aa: ASSPRGAYEQY
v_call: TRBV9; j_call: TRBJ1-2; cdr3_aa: ASSEKGHAAANYGYT
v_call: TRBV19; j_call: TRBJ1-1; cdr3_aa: ASSLRSLNTEAF